Below, 2 T cell receptor beta chains from the same sample are listed, as sequenced in a study of shared clonotypes between healthy human individuals. Clones were read by immunoSEQ multiplex PCR, and TCRdb kept only the in-frame ones, dropping some. Here the sample spans about 2.1 million clones, just under 95% being singletons. In the naive CD8 group, cells lacked CD45RO and were positively selected for CCR7, so terminally differentiated effector memory CD45RA+ cells were left out. Input material: naive CD8+ T cells from PBMCs. These receptors all stem from a man aged 18 to 29 in good health. Some clones in this sample may be carry-over from other donors' samples.

The rearrangement joins TRBV7-9 to TRBJ1-2; D unclear. The ends were cut back, 0 bases at V and 9 bases at J, with 17 bases in the middle. The CDR3 loop spans 15 amino acids. Germline V CDR1 and CDR2: SEHNR, FQNEAQ (reference sequence). DNA for the CDR3: TGTGCCAGCAGCTTAGCGACGGGCCTCGAGAGGAGCTACACCTTC. Translating it yields CASSLATGLERSYTF.

V gene TRBV5-4 combines with J gene TRBJ1-1; D may be TRBD1 (6 bases). The V end lost 0 bases, the J end lost 0 bases, and 15 bases lay between the germline ends. This CDR3 spans 17 amino acids. Germline CDR1 SGHNT, CDR2 YYREEE (reference sequence). The CDR3 region is CASSLGPPGTLNTEAFF. CDR3 coding DNA: TGTGCCAGCAGCTTGGGTCCTCCCGGGACATTGAACACTGAAGCTTTCTTT. The full variable domain, completed using reference TRBV5-4 and TRBJ1-1, is ETGVTQSPTHLIKTRGQQVTLRCSSQSGHNTVSWYQQALGQGPQFIFQYYREEENGRGNFPPRFSGLQFPNYSSELNVNALELDDSALYLCASSLGPPGTLNTEAFFGQGTRLTVV.